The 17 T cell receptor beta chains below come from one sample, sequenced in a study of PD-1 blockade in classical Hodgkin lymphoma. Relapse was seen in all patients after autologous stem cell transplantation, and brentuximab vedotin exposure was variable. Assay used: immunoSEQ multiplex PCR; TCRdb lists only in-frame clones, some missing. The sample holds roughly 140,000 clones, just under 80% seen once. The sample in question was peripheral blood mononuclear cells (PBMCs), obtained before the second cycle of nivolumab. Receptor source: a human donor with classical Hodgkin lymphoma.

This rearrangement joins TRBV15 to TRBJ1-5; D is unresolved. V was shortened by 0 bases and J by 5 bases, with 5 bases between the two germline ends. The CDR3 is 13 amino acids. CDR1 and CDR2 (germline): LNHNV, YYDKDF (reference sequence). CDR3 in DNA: TGTGCCACCAGCAGAGAGCCGTATCAGCCCCAGCATTTT. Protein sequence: CATSREPYQPQHF.

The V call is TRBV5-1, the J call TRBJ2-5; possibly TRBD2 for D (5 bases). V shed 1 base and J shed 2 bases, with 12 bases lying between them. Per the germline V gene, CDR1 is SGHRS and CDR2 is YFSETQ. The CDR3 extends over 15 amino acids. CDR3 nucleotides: TGCGCCAGCAGCTTGATCCTAGCAGAACAAGAGACCCAGTACTTC. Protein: CASSLILAEQETQYF.

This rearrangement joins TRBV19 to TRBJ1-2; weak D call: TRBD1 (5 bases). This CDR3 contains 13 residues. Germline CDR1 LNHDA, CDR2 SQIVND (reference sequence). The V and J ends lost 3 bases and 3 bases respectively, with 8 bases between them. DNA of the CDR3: TGTGCCAGTAGTATGGGGGAACACTATGGCTACACCTTC. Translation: CASSMGEHYGYTF.

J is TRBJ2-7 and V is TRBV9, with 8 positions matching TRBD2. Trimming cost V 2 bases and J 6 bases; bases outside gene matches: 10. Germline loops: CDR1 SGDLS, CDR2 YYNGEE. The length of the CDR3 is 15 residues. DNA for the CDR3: TGTGCCAGCAGCGTGGGGGGACTAGTTGGGGCCGAGCAGTACTTC. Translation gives CASSVGGLVGAEQYF.

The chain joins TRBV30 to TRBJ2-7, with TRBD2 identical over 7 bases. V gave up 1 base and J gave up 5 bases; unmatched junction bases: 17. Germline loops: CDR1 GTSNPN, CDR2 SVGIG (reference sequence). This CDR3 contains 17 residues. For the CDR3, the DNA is TGTGCCTGGAGTGCCCTCCCCCCGGGCGGGAGTGGTAACGAGCAGTACTTC. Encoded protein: CAWSALPPGGSGNEQYF. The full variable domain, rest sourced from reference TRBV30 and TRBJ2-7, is SQTIHQWPATLVQPVGSPLSLECTVEGTSNPNLYWYRQAAGRGLQLLFYSVGIGQISSEVPQNLSASRPQDRQFILSSKKLLLSDSGFYLCAWSALPPGGSGNEQYFGPGTRLTVT.

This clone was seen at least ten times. CDR3 sequence: CASSLVRVNYGYTF. CDR3 DNA sequence: TGTGCCAGCAGCTTGGTCAGGGTTAACTATGGCTACACCTTC. The chain joins TRBV5-6 to TRBJ1-2, with D perhaps TRBD1 (5 bases). Trimming left V 0 bases short and J 1 base short, with 7 bases between. The CDR3 has 14 residues. Germline loops: CDR1 SGHDT, CDR2 YYEEEE. Using reference TRBV5-6 and TRBJ1-2 for the parts outside the CDR3, the full variable domain is DAGVTQSPTHLIKTRGQQVTLRCSPKSGHDTVSWYQQALGQGPQFIFQYYEEEERQRGNFPDRFSGHQFPNYSSELNVNALLLGDSALYLCASSLVRVNYGYTFGSGTRLTVV.

CDR3 residues: CAIRSTGPGELFF. CDR3 nucleotide sequence: TGTGCCATCAGGTCGACAGGTCCCGGGGAGCTGTTTTTT. This chain connects TRBV10-3 to TRBJ2-2; tentative D call: TRBD1 (6 bases). The V and J ends lost 6 bases and 6 bases respectively, with 11 bases between them. The CDR3 contains 13 residues. The germline V gene encodes CDR1 ENHRY and CDR2 SYGVKD.

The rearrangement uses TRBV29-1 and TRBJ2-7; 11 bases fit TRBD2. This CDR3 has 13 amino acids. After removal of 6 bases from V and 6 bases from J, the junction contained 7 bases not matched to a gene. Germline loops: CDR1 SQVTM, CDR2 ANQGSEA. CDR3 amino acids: CSVQPGLAVEQYF. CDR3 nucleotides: TGCAGCGTACAACCGGGACTAGCGGTCGAGCAGTACTTC.

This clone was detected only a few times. The CDR3, as DNA: TGTGCCAGCTCCTGGGGGGGGAGGGAGACCCAGTACTTC. It translates to CASSWGGRETQYF. The V call is TRBV6-6, the J call TRBJ2-5; TRBD2 matches at 7 bases. Germline trimming cut 8 bases from V and 5 bases from J; bases unmatched to any gene: 8. This CDR3 is built from 13 residues. Germline V gene data show CDR1 as MNHNY and CDR2 as SVGAGI (reference sequence).

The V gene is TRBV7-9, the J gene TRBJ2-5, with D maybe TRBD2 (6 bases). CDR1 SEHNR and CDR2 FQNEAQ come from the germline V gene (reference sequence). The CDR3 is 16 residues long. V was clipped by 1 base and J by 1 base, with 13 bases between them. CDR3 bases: TGTGCCAGCAGCTTAGGTGGTAGCGGAGTCCAAGAGACCCAGTACTTC. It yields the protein CASSLGGSGVQETQYF.

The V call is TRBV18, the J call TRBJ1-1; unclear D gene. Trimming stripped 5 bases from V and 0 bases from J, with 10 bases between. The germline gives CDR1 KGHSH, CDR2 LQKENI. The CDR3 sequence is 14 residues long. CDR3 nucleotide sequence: TGTGCCAGCTCAGGGGTCAGAATGAACACTGAAGCTTTCTTT. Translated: CASSGVRMNTEAFF.

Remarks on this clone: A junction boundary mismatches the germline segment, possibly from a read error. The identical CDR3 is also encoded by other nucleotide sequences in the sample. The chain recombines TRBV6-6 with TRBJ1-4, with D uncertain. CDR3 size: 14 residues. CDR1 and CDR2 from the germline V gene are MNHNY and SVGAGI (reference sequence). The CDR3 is CASSLGGEFEKLFF. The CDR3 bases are TGCGCCAGCAGTTTAGGCGGGGAATTCGAAAAACTGTTTTTT.

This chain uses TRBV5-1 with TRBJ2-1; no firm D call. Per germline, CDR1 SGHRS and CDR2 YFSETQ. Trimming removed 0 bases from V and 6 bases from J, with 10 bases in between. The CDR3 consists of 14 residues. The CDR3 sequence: CASSLGPSVNEQFF. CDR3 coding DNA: TGCGCCAGCAGCTTGGGTCCTTCAGTCAATGAGCAGTTCTTC.

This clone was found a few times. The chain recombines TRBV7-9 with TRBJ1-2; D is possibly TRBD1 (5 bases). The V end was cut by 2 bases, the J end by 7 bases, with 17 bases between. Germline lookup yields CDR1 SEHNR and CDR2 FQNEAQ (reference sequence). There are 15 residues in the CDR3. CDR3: CASSLQGPLLIGYTF. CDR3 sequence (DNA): TGTGCCAGCAGCTTACAGGGACCTCTACTTATTGGCTACACCTTC.

The DNA of the CDR3 is TGTGCCAGCAGTAGGCGGTCCGACAATGAAAAACTGTTTTTT. Its protein product is CASSRRSDNEKLFF. The V and J genes are TRBV6-5 and TRBJ1-4; D uncertain. Germline V CDR1 and CDR2: MNHEY, SVGAGI. V was pared by 5 bases and J by 5 bases, with 12 bases between. The CDR3 is made up of 14 amino acids.

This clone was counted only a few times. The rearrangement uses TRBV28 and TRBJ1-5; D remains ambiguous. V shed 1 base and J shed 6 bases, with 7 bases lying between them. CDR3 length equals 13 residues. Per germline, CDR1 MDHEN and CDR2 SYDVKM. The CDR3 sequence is CASSLYRSQPQHF. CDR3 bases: TGTGCCAGCAGTTTATATCGTAGTCAGCCCCAGCATTTT.

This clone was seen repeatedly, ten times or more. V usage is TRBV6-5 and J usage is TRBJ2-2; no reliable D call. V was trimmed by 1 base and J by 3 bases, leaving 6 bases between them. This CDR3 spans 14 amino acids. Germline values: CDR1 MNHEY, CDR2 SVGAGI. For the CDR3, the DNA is TGTGCCAGCAGTTACTTTTTTTACACCGGGGAGCTGTTTTTT. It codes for CASSYFFYTGELFF.